This TCR beta chain derives from a study of post-analysis software for immune sequencing data. As for the study in general: The disease courses spanned relapsing-remitting, secondary progressive and progressive-relapsing forms of multiple sclerosis. Study-wide findings and caveats: Samples prepared in the same batch strongly co-clustered by F measure. Among four to six TRBV segments more frequent in patients than controls were TRBV5-6, TRBV5-1 and TRBV20-1. Patients with multiple sclerosis recorded significantly lower normalized Chao1 diversity than controls, the study found.

Unique-molecular-identifier-tagged TCR beta cDNA libraries were used. There were roughly 0.85 to 11 million T cells, and about 500,000 cDNA molecules came from them. TCRdb reanalysed the PCR reads using MiXCR and keeps one entry per CDR3 protein. This table holds 550,000 to 700,000 distinct CDR3 sequences, 40% to 50% found once. As concerns this clonotype: What it binds is unknown.

Looked up from germline, CDR1 is MGHRA and CDR2 is YSYEKL. Trimming removed 6 bases at V and 4 bases at J, with 13 bases between. The CDR3 runs to 14 residues. The origin of this receptor is a girl aged 10 to 17 with multiple sclerosis. J is TRBJ2-1 and V is TRBV4-1; D remains ambiguous. The sequencing sample was made of blood. CDR3 amino acids: CASSPNGVYNEQFF. CDR3 sequence (DNA): TGCGCCAGCAGTCCTAATGGGGTTTACAATGAGCAGTTCTTC.